A selection of T cell receptor beta chains follows, all from one sample in a study of STAT3 mutations in large granular lymphocyte leukemia. Measured with immunoSEQ multiplex PCR; TCRdb has only the in-frame clones, and not every one. The sample yields around 30,000 clones, approximately 84% seen once. The sequenced material came from peripheral blood mononuclear cells. These receptors were obtained from a man aged 55 to 70 with T-cell large granular lymphocyte leukemia. Some clones in this sample may be carry-over from other donors' samples. CDR3s include the opening cysteine and the closing phenylalanine or tryptophan. Each record gives: D gene, V gene, J gene, clone size, CDR3 DNA, CDR3 protein. The D gene is left open where the match is weak. For some rows the clone size is stated as once, few or many, or as a class when expanded; others skip it.

D: TRBD2
V: TRBV11-2
J: TRBJ2-5
size: once
DNA: TGTGCCAGCAGCTTAATGCGGTTGGGAGGGTCCCAAGAGACCCAGTACTTC
CDR3: CASSLMRLGGSQETQYF

D: NA
V: TRBV6-1
J: TRBJ2-7
size: few
DNA: TGTGCCAGCAATCCGGGACCACTATACGAGCAGTACTTC
CDR3: CASNPGPLYEQYF

D: TRBD2
V: TRBV5-6
J: TRBJ2-3
size: NA
DNA: TGTGCCAGTAAGCTTAGGCTAGCGGGAGCCCCAGATACGCAGTATTTT
CDR3: CASKLRLAGAPDTQYF

D: TRBD2
V: TRBV6-1
J: TRBJ2-3
size: NA
DNA: TGTGCCAGCAGTGAAGTTCTAGCGGGATGGGCAGATACGCAGTATTTT
CDR3: CASSEVLAGWADTQYF

D: NA
V: TRBV11-2
J: TRBJ2-7
size: NA
DNA: TGTGCCAGCAGCTTAGATTTGCTAGCCTACGAGCAGTACTTC
CDR3: CASSLDLLAYEQYF

D: TRBD2
V: TRBV6-5
J: TRBJ2-5
size: once
DNA: TGTGCCAGCAGCCGACCTCGCGGGGGCCAAGAGACCCAGTACTTC
CDR3: CASSRPRGGQETQYF

D: TRBD1
V: TRBV5-5
J: TRBJ1-5
size: NA
DNA: TGTGCCAGCAGCTATGGGACAGGGAGTCCCGGCCAGCCCCAGCATTTT
CDR3: CASSYGTGSPGQPQHF

D: TRBD1
V: TRBV14
J: TRBJ1-2
size: NA
DNA: TGTGCCAGCAGCCAAGAACAGGGGGCGAGGGGCTACACCTTC
CDR3: CASSQEQGARGYTF

D: NA
V: TRBV15
J: TRBJ1-3
size: NA
DNA: TGTGCCACCCGTGAATCCTCTGGAAACACCATATATTTT
CDR3: CATRESSGNTIYF

D: NA
V: TRBV18
J: TRBJ1-3
size: once
DNA: TGTGCCAGCTCACAAGAGGCGAACTCTGGAAACACCATATATTTT
CDR3: CASSQEANSGNTIYF